This T cell receptor (beta chain) originates from a study of blood T cell repertoires in COVID-19. Per the original methods: Amplification of reference gene primers provided the estimated nucleated cell counts. Measured with immunoSEQ multiplex PCR; TCRdb has only the in-frame clones, and not every one. V and J calls and clone size are copied from that table; D and trimming were computed from the DNA. Of 60,000 or so clones in the sample, about 66% are singletons; the top ten hold 51%. The CDR3 runs to 23 residues. This TCR came from a woman aged 55 to 70 who had been exposed to COVID-19. The specimen sequenced was PBMCs or T cells enriched from blood (not recorded which). This chain connects TRBV21-1 to TRBJ1-5. TRBV21-1 is classified as a pseudogene. The CDR3 DNA reads as TGTGCCAGCGGCCCTGTGAGCGGAAGTAACCGGGCCCCATCCTCCGGAGGCAATCAGCCCCAGCATTTT. Protein product: CASGPVSGSNRAPSSGGNQPQHF.